The source of this TCR beta chain is a study of cytomegalovirus exposure and HLA in healthy donors. Study-wide results and limits: Analyzed later, association rates of TCRs varied across HLA loci, with DRB1 most and HLA-C fewest. Reportedly, diagnosis of cytomegalovirus status by the classifier showed high specificity and sensitivity.

Germline CDR1 SGHNT, CDR2 YENEEA. This CDR3 region has 13 residues. Trimming shortened V by 1 base and J by 4 bases, and 6 bases separated the two germline ends. It was with 60 Vbeta and 13 Jbeta primers that the PCR ran. Here immunoSEQ multiplex PCR was the method, and the copy in TCRdb shows in-frame clones only, minus some. The repertoire holds under 150,000 clones, approximately 84% seen once, with approximately 1.7% in the top ten. Concerning this clone: What it binds is unknown.

Sequenced: PBMCs. This TCR was sampled from a woman aged 40 to 50 in good health and CMV-seronegative. The genes are TRBV11-3 and TRBJ2-3; maybe TRBD2 (5 bases). The CDR3 DNA reads as TGTGCCAGCAGCTTAGTGGAGGCAGATACGCAGTATTTT. Residues: CASSLVEADTQYF.